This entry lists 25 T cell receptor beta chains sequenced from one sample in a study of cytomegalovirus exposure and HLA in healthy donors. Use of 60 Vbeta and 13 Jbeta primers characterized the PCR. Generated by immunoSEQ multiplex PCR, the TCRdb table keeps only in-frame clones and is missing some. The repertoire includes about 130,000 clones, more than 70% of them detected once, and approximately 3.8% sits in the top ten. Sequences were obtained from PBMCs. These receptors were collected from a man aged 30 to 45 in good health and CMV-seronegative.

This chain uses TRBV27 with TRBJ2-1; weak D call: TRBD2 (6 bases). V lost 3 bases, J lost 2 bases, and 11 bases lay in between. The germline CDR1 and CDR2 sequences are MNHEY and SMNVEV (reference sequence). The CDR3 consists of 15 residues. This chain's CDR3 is CASSLGLPTYNEQFF. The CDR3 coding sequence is TGTGCCAGCAGTTTGGGACTTCCAACCTACAATGAGCAGTTCTTC.

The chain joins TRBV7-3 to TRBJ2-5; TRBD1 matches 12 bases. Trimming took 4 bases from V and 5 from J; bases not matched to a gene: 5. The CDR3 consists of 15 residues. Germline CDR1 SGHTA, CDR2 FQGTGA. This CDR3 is CASSSGTGGGETQYF. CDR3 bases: TGTGCCAGCAGCTCAGGGACAGGGGGCGGGGAGACCCAGTACTTC. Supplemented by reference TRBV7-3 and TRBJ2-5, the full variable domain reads GAGVSQTPSNKVTEKGKYVELRCDPISGHTALYWYRQSLGQGPEFLIYFQGTGAADDSGLPNDRFFAVRPEGSVSTLKIQRTERGDSAVYLCASSSGTGGGETQYFGPGTRLLVL.

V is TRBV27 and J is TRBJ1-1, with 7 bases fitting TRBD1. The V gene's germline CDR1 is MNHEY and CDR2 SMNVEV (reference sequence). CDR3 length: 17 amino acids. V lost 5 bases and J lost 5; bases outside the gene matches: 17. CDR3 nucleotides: TGTGCCAGCAGTAAAAACCCTTCTTTAGGGGGCCGGACTGAAGCTTTCTTT. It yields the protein CASSKNPSLGGRTEAFF.

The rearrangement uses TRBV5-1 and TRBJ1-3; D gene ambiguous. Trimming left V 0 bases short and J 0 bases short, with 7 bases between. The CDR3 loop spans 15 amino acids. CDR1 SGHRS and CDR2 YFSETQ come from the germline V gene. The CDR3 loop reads CASSLDGNSGNTIYF. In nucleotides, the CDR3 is TGCGCCAGCAGCTTGGACGGGAACTCTGGAAACACCATATATTTT.

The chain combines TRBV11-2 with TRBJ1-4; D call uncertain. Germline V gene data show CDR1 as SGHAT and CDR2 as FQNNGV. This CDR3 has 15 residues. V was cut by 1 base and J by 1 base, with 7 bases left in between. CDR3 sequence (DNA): TGTGCCAGCAGCTTAGTGCCGGGAACTAATGAAAAACTGTTTTTT. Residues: CASSLVPGTNEKLFF.

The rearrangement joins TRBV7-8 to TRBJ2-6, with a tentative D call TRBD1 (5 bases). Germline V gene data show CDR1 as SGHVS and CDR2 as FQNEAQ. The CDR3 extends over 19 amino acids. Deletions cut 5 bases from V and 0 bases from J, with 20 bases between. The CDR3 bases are TGTGCCAGCAGCCCCCCCCTCGGCAGGGAAAACTCTGGGGCCAACGTCCTGACTTTC. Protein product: CASSPPLGRENSGANVLTF.

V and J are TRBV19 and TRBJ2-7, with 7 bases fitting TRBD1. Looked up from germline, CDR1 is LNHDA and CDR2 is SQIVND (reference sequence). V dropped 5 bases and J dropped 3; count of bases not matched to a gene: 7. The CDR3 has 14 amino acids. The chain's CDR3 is CASSPGQGDYEQYF. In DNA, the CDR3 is TGTGCCAGTAGTCCCGGTCAGGGGGACTACGAGCAGTACTTC.

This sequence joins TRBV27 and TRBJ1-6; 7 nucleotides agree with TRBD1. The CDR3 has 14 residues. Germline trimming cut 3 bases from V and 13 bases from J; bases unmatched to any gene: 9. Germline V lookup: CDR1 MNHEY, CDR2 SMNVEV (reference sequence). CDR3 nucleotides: TGTGCCAGCAGTTTGTTACAGGGGCGCGTGCCCCTCCACTTT. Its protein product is CASSLLQGRVPLHF.

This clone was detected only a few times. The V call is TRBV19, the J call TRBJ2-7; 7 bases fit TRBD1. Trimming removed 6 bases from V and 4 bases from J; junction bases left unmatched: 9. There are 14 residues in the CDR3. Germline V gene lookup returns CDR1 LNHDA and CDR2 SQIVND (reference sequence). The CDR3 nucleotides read TGTGCCAGTAGCGACAGGGACCAAGGGTACGAGCAGTACTTC. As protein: CASSDRDQGYEQYF.

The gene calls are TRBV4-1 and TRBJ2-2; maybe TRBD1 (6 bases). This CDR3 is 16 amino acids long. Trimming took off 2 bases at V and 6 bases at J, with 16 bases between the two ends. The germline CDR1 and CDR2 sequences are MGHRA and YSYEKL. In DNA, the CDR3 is TGCGCCAGCAGCCAACAGGGGCACGGGGCCGCCGGGGAGCTGTTTTTT. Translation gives CASSQQGHGAAGELFF.

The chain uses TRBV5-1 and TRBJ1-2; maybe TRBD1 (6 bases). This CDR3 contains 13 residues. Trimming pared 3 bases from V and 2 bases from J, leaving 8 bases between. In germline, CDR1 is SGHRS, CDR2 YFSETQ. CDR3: CASSSTGNYGYTF. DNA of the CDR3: TGCGCCAGCAGCTCTACAGGGAACTATGGCTACACCTTC.

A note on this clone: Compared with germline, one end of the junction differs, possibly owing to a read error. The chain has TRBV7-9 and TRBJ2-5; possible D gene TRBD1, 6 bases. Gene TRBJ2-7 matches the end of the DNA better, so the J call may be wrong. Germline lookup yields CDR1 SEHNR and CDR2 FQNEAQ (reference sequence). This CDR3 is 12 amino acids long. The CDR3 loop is CSSSTGWNEQYF. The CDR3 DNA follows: TGTTCCAGCAGCACAGGGTGGAACGAGCAGTACTTC.

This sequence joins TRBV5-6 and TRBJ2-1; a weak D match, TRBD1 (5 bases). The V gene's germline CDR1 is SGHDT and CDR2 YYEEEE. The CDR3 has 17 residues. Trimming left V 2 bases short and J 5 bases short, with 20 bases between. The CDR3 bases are TGTGCCAGCAGCTTTTATCTCGGTGCAGGGATTGACAATGAGCAGTTCTTC. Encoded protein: CASSFYLGAGIDNEQFF.

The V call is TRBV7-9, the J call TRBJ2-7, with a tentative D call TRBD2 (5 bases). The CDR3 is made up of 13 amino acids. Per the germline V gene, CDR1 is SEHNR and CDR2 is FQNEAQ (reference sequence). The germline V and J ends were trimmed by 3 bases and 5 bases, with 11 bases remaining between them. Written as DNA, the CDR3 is TGTGCCAGCAGCTTCTATGGGGAGCACGAGCAGTACTTC. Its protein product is CASSFYGEHEQYF.

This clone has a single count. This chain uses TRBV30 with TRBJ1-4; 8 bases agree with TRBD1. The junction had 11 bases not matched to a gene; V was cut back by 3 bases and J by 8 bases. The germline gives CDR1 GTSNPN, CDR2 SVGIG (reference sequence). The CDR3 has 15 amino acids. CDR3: CAWRDTGGKVEKLFF. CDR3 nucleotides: TGTGCCTGGAGGGATACAGGGGGGAAAGTGGAAAAACTGTTTTTT.

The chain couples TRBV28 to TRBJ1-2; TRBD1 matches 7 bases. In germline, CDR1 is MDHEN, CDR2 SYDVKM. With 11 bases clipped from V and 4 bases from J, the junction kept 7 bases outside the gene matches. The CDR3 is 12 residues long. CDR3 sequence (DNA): TGTGCCCTCCGGGACAGATCCTATGGCTACACCTTC. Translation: CALRDRSYGYTF.

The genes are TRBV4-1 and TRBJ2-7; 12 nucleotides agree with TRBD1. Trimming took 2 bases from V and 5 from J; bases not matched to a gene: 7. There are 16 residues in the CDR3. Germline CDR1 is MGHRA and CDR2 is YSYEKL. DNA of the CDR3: TGCGCCAGCAGCCAAACCGGGACAGGGGGCATCCACGAGCAGTACTTC. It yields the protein CASSQTGTGGIHEQYF.

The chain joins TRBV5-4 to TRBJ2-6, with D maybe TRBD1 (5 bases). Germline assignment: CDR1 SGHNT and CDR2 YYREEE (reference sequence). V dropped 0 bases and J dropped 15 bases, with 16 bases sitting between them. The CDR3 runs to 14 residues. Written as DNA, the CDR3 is TGTGCCAGCAGCTTGGCCACAGGCCCCAGTTCCCTGACTTTC. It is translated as CASSLATGPSSLTF.

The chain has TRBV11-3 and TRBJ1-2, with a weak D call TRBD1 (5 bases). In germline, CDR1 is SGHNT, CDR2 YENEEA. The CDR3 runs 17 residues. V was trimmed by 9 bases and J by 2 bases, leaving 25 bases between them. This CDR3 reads CASPHQVGTEANYGYTF. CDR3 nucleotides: TGTGCCAGTCCTCATCAGGTCGGGACTGAGGCCAACTATGGCTACACCTTC.

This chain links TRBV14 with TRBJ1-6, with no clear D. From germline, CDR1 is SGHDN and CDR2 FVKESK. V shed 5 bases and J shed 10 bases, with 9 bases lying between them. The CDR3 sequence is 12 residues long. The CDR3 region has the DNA TGTGCCAGCAGCTCCCCTAGGTCACCCCTCCACTTT. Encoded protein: CASSSPRSPLHF.

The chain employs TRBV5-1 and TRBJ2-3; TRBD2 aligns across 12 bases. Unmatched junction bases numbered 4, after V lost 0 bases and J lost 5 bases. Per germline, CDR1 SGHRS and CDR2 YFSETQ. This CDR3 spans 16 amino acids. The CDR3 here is CASSLGASGGEDTQYF. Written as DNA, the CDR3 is TGCGCCAGCAGCTTGGGGGCTAGCGGGGGGGAAGATACGCAGTATTTT.

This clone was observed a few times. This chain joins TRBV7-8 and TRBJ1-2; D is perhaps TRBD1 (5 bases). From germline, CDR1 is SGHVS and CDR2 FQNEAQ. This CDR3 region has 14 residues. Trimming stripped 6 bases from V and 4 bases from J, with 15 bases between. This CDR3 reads CASRKDTSAYGYTF. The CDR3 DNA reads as TGTGCCAGCAGGAAGGACACCTCTGCCTATGGCTACACCTTC.

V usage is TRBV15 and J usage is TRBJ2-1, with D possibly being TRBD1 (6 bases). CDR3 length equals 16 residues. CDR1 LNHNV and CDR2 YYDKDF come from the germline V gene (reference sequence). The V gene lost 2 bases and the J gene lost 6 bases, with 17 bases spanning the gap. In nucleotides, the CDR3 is TGTGCCACCAGCAGACGCACCGACAGGTCCGGCAATGAGCAGTTCTTC. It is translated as CATSRRTDRSGNEQFF.

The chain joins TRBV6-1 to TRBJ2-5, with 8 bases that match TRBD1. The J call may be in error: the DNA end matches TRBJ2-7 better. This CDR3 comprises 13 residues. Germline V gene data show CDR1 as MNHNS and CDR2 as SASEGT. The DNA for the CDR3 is TGTGCCAGCAGAACCGACAGGGGTTACGAGCAGTACTTC. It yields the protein CASRTDRGYEQYF.

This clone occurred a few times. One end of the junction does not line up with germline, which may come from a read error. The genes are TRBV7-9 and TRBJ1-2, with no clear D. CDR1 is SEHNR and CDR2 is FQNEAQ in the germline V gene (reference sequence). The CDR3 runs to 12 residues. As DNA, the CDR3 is TGTTCCAGCAGCTTCGGGGAGAGTGGCTACACCTTC. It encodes CSSSFGESGYTF. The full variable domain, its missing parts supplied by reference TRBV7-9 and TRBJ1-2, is DTGVSQNPRHKITKRGQNVTFRCDPISEHNRLYWYRQTLGQGPEFLTYFQNEAQLEKSRLLSDRFSAERPKGSFSTLEIQRTEQGDSAMYLCSSSFGESGYTFGSGTRLTVV.